Presented here are 5 T cell receptor beta chains from one specimen sequenced in a study of blood T cell repertoires in COVID-19. Only in-frame clones appear in the TCRdb table, and some are missing; sequencing was by immunoSEQ multiplex PCR. The data hold 200,000 to 250,000 clones, with 70% to 85% observed a single time. Sequencing used peripheral blood. All receptors derive from a man in his fifties or sixties with active or convalescent COVID-19.

V is TRBV19 and J is TRBJ2-5, with 11 bases identical to TRBD1. The CDR3 totals 13 residues. CDR1 LNHDA and CDR2 SQIVND come from the germline V gene (reference sequence). Trimming removed 6 bases from V and 13 bases from J; junction bases left unmatched: 10. CDR3 sequence reads: CASSPRDRGILYF. The CDR3 coding sequence is TGTGCCAGTAGCCCTAGGGACAGGGGGATCCTGTACTTC.

This clone was seen more than once but under ten times. V usage is TRBV5-1 and J usage is TRBJ1-5, with 8 bases matching TRBD1. The CDR3 extends over 13 amino acids. V dropped 3 bases and J dropped 6; count of bases not matched to a gene: 2. Germline V CDR1 and CDR2: SGHRS, YFSETQ. For the CDR3, the DNA is TGCGCCAGCAGCTACGGACAGGGTCAGCCCCAGCATTTT. It encodes CASSYGQGQPQHF.

This rearrangement joins TRBV4-1 to TRBJ2-1, with TRBD2 as a possible D gene (6 bases). The germline V gene has CDR1 MGHRA and CDR2 YSYEKL. The CDR3 contains 16 residues. Trimming pared 3 bases from V and 7 bases from J, leaving 19 bases between. The chain's CDR3 is CASSHRRDSLRNEQFF. CDR3 nucleotides: TGCGCCAGCAGCCACCGCCGGGACTCCCTTCGGAATGAGCAGTTCTTC.

This clone was seen more than once but under ten times. Other DNA sequences in this sample translate to the same CDR3. The V call is TRBV12-3 or TRBV12-4, the J call TRBJ2-5, with 9 bases that match TRBD1. V dropped 3 bases and J dropped 4; count of bases not matched to a gene: 0. This CDR3 contains 13 residues. The CDR3 bases are TGTGCCAGCAGTTTGACAGGGGGAGAGACCCAGTACTTC. Its translation: CASSLTGGETQYF.

About this clone: The sample carries other DNA sequences with the same CDR3. As DNA, the CDR3 is TGTGCCAGCTCACCTACTAGCGGCTACAATGAGCAGTTCTTC. Its protein product is CASSPTSGYNEQFF. The chain employs TRBV18 and TRBJ2-1, with 8 bases matching TRBD2. J was trimmed by 3 bases and V by 3 bases; bases with no gene match: 1. Germline V gives CDR1 KGHSH, CDR2 LQKENI. The CDR3 extends over 14 amino acids.